The rows below give T cell receptor beta chains drawn from one sample of a study of T-cell memory formation after mild COVID-19. MiXCR was run by TCRdb on the 5' RACE reads, yielding one entry per CDR3 protein. The sample records about 470,000 distinct CDR3 sequences, 18% being singletons. Source material: PBMCs or a T cell subset sorted from them (not recorded which). The receptors were sampled from an adult woman who had mild COVID-19 (a few samples of this study predate the infection). Cell type and time point are not known. Each CDR3 is given with its conserved first and last residue. Each record gives: D gene, clone size, V gene, J gene, CDR3 DNA, CDR3 protein. The D gene is left open where the match is weak. Clone size is stated in some rows and not others, as once, few, many or a class when expanded.

-	few	TRBV27	TRBJ2-2	TGTGCCAGCAGCACTAGGGGGCGGGGAACCGGGGAGCTGTTTTTT	CASSTRGRGTGELFF
TRBD2	few	TRBV15	TRBJ2-3	TGTGCCACCAGCAGAGTCCGGGGGGCTAGCGGGAGTCGGGCAGATACGCAGTATTTT	CATSRVRGASGSRADTQYF
-	-	TRBV4-1	TRBJ2-3	TGCGCCAGCAGCCGATCCCGAGGCCCCATTAGCACAGATACGCAGTATTTT	CASSRSRGPISTDTQYF
-	few	TRBV5-1	TRBJ1-2	TGCGCCAGCAGCTTCAACGGCGAGGCGGGCGGCTACACCTTC	CASSFNGEAGGYTF
-	-	TRBV19	TRBJ2-7	TGTGCCAGTAGTATAGCAGGGAATGCCTACGAGCAGTACTTC	CASSIAGNAYEQYF
-	-	TRBV12-3/TRBV12-4	TRBJ1-5	TGTGCCAGCAGTGCAGGGATGAGCAATCAGCCCCAGCATTTT	CASSAGMSNQPQHF
TRBD1	few	TRBV5-5	TRBJ2-1	TGTGCCAGCAGGTCGGGACAGGGTTACAATGAGCAGTTCTTC	CASRSGQGYNEQFF
TRBD1	many	TRBV7-2	TRBJ1-3	TGTGCCAGCAGCTTATTGACAGGGGGAATAGGAAACACCATATATTTT	CASSLLTGGIGNTIYF
TRBD2	few	TRBV7-2	TRBJ2-1	TGTGCCACCAGACAGGGACTAGCGGTTAGCTCCTACAATGAGCAGTTCTTC	CATRQGLAVSSYNEQFF
-	few	TRBV4-1	TRBJ1-1	TGCGCCAGCAGTTATACAGGGCCCATCGGATCTGAAGCTTTCTTT	CASSYTGPIGSEAFF
TRBD1	-	TRBV29-1	TRBJ2-3	TGCAGCGGGACAGGGGGCAGAACAGATACGCAGTATTTT	CSGTGGRTDTQYF
TRBD1	-	TRBV29-1	TRBJ2-2	TGCAGCGTCTTCATGTTGAGGGACAGGGGCCCCGGGGAGCTGTTTTTT	CSVFMLRDRGPGELFF
-	few	TRBV5-5	TRBJ1-5	TGTGCCAGCAGCTCAGCCCCCGACCGGAGTCAGCCCCAGCATTTT	CASSSAPDRSQPQHF